These 14 T cell receptor gamma chains share one sample of origin, sequenced in a study of gamma-delta chains in newborns, infants, children. TCRdb reanalysed the reads with CATT. This sample has around 800 gamma-chain clones, with over 45% found just once. The specimen sequenced was blood. These receptors originate from a child who was a newborn, infant or young child, either healthy, febrile or measles-vaccinated (not recorded which).

With respect to this clone: Other DNA sequences within the sample encode an identical CDR3. The chain couples TRGV9 to TRGJP. The J gene, not given by TCRdb, was assigned here from a germline match of the nucleotide sequence. The V gene's germline CDR1 is GITISATS and CDR2 ISYDGTV (reference sequence). CDR3 length: 16 residues. Unmatched junction bases numbered 3, after V lost 0 bases and J lost 7 bases. CDR3 sequence (DNA): TGTGCCTTGTGGGAGGTGATCGAGTTGGGCAAAAAAATCAAGGTATTT. It yields the protein CALWEVIELGKKIKVF.

Remarks on this clone: The same CDR3 arises from other DNA sequences in this sample as well. This rearrangement joins TRGV9 to TRGJP. No J gene was available from TCRdb, and it was assigned here by a germline match of the DNA. V was clipped by 4 bases and J by 4 bases; unmatched bases: 4. The CDR3 totals 16 residues. Germline V gives CDR1 GITISATS, CDR2 ISYDGTV (reference sequence). CDR3 DNA: TGTGCCTTGTGGGACGCTCAAGAGTTGGGCAAAAAAATCAAGGTATTT. Translated: CALWDAQELGKKIKVF.

This clone occurred once. Additional DNA sequences in this sample encode the identical CDR3. V gene TRGV3 combines with J gene TRGJP. Matching the DNA to germline supplied the J gene, which TCRdb does not give. Germline CDR1 is VTNTFY and CDR2 is YDVSTARD (reference sequence). Trimming removed 0 bases from V and 7 bases from J; junction bases left unmatched: 9. This CDR3 has 18 amino acids. CDR3 in amino acids: CATWDRLGQELGKKIKVF. In nucleotides, the CDR3 is TGTGCCACCTGGGACAGGCTGGGACAGGAGTTGGGCAAAAAAATCAAGGTATTT.

Turning to this clone: The sample contains more than one DNA sequence encoding this CDR3. V gene TRGV2 combines with J gene TRGJ1 or TRGJ2. TCRdb is silent on the J gene; assignment here came from matching the DNA to germline. The junction had 5 bases not matched to a gene; V was cut back by 0 bases and J by 3 bases. This CDR3 region has 14 residues. Germline V gene data show CDR1 as EGSNGY and CDR2 as YDSYNSKV. The CDR3 sequence: CATWDGPAYYKKLF. CDR3 sequence (DNA): TGTGCCACCTGGGACGGGCCAGCTTATTATAAGAAACTCTTT.

Turning to this clone: Germline and junction disagree at one end, which may indicate a read error. The chain combines TRGV9 with TRGJ1 or TRGJ2. TCRdb lists no J gene, so it was determined here by aligning the DNA to germline. Germline V lookup: CDR1 GITISATS, CDR2 ISYDGTV (reference sequence). This CDR3 region has 15 residues. The CDR3 region has the DNA TGTGCCTTGTGGGAGGTGCGAGGGAATTACTATAAGAAACTCTTT. Translated, it gives CALWEVRGNYYKKLF.

This clone turned up a few times. The chain is built from TRGV9 and TRGJP. The J gene, not given by TCRdb, was assigned here from a germline match of the nucleotide sequence. CDR1 and CDR2 (germline): GITISATS, ISYDGTV (reference sequence). This CDR3 region has 17 residues. Unmatched junction bases numbered 5, after V lost 2 bases and J lost 4 bases. The CDR3 region is CALWEGIQELGKKIKVF. CDR3 DNA: TGTGCCTTGTGGGAGGGGATACAAGAGTTGGGCAAAAAAATCAAGGTATTT.

This clone was detected once. The chain recombines TRGV4 with TRGJ1 or TRGJ2. The J gene is absent in TCRdb and was assigned here via DNA matching to germline. Germline lookup yields CDR1 EGSTGY and CDR2 YDSYTSSV. The CDR3 spans 14 residues. V lost 1 base and J lost 3; bases outside the gene matches: 6. CDR3 residues: CATWDGPFYYKKLF. The CDR3 DNA reads as TGTGCCACCTGGGATGGCCCTTTTTATTATAAGAAACTCTTT.

This clone appeared a few times. The chain employs TRGV9 and TRGJP. TCRdb records no J gene; here it was assigned by comparing the DNA to germline. Germline loops: CDR1 GITISATS, CDR2 ISYDGTV (reference sequence). This CDR3 is built from 13 residues. V was pared by 3 bases and J by 10 bases, with 0 bases of the junction left unmatched. CDR3 nucleotide sequence: TGTGCCTTGTGGGAGTTGGGCAAAAAAATCAAGGTATTT. Amino acids: CALWELGKKIKVF.

Of note for this clone: Given a far larger clone just one base away, this is likely a sequencing read error. The CDR3 spells CALREVQELGKKIKVF. CDR3 DNA: TGTGCCTTGAGGGAGGTGCAAGAGTTGGGCAAAAAAATCAAGGTATTT. This chain uses TRGV9 with TRGJP. Assignment of the J gene here rests on matching the DNA to germline, because TCRdb gives none. Germline lookup yields CDR1 GITISATS and CDR2 ISYDGTV (reference sequence). The CDR3 length is 16 residues.

This chain uses TRGV3 with TRGJ1 or TRGJ2. TCRdb is silent on the J gene; assignment here came from matching the DNA to germline. This CDR3 is built from 15 residues. Germline lookup yields CDR1 VTNTFY and CDR2 YDVSTARD (reference sequence). With 3 bases clipped from V and 3 bases from J, the junction kept 11 bases outside the gene matches. CDR3 sequence (DNA): TGTGCCACCTGGGACTACCCTTCAGGTTATTATAAGAAACTCTTT. It yields the protein CATWDYPSGYYKKLF.

For this clone: This clone may be a read error of a much larger clone one base away. Other DNA sequences within the sample encode an identical CDR3. CDR3 sequence reads: CALGEVQELGKKIKVF. CDR3 in DNA: TGTGCCTTGGGGGAGGTGCAGGAGTTGGGCAAAAAAATCAAGGTATTT. The chain links TRGV9 to TRGJP. TCRdb is silent on the J gene; assignment here came from matching the DNA to germline. Germline loops: CDR1 GITISATS, CDR2 ISYDGTV (reference sequence). The CDR3 is made up of 16 amino acids.

J is TRGJ1 or TRGJ2 and V is TRGV9. TCRdb lists no J gene, so it was determined here by aligning the DNA to germline. The germline V gene has CDR1 GITISATS and CDR2 ISYDGTV (reference sequence). The junction had 0 bases not matched to a gene; V was cut back by 0 bases and J by 10 bases. The CDR3 consists of 10 residues. The CDR3 region has the DNA TGTGCCTTGTGGGAGGTGAAGAAACTCTTT. This gives the protein CALWEVKKLF.

Turning to this clone: In the same sample, other DNA sequences code for this CDR3. The chain combines TRGV4 with TRGJ1 or TRGJ2. TCRdb is silent on the J gene; assignment here came from matching the DNA to germline. The germline V gene encodes CDR1 EGSTGY and CDR2 YDSYTSSV. CDR3 length equals 14 residues. Trimming removed 1 base from V and 2 bases from J; junction bases left unmatched: 5. The CDR3 DNA reads as TGTGCCACCTGGGATGGCCCTCATTATTATAAGAAACTCTTT. It translates to CATWDGPHYYKKLF.

V usage is TRGV2 and J usage is TRGJ1 or TRGJ2. Here the J gene was assigned by germline matching of the DNA, as TCRdb has none. The ends lost 0 bases at V and 11 bases at J; junction bases unmatched: 4. There are 11 residues in the CDR3. Germline CDR1 is EGSNGY and CDR2 is YDSYNSKV. The CDR3: CATWDGQQKLF. The CDR3 DNA is TGTGCCACCTGGGACGGGCAACAGAAACTCTTT.